This TCR beta chain was captured in a study of T cell repertoires in cytomegalovirus infection. The CDR3 loop spans 15 amino acids. The trim removed 2 bases at V and 0 bases at J, leaving 0 bases unmatched. In germline, CDR1 is SGHTA, CDR2 FQGTGA. In the case of this clonotype: Its target is not known.

TCRdb redid the calling of the reads with MiXCR, one entry per CDR3 protein. The top ten hold over 85% of the sample, which has 20,000 to 25,000 distinct CDR3 sequences, about 42% seen once. The material was CD8+ T cells from cultured PBMCs, obtained from culture after CMV antigen stimulation. The sequence derives from a human donor in good health (CMV status not recorded). Some clones in this sample may be carry-over from other donors' samples. The V call is TRBV7-3, the J call TRBJ1-5; 8 bases match TRBD1. The CDR3 spells CASSLGQGSNQPQHF. In nucleotides, the CDR3 is TGTGCCAGCAGCTTAGGACAGGGTAGCAATCAGCCCCAGCATTTT.